The clone carrying this TCR beta chain was recorded only once. The germline gives CDR1 LGHDT, CDR2 YNNKEL (reference sequence). The CDR3 is made up of 14 amino acids. Trimming took 0 bases from V and 4 from J, leaving 9 bases between them. The entry originates in a study of control samples from healthy donors and cancer patients. Data came from immunoSEQ multiplex PCR; TCRdb stores just in-frame clones and leaves some out. The table includes some 410,000 clones, 75% to 95% detected once. The specimen sequenced was PBMCs. This TCR was recovered from a man in his forties with head and neck cancer. The V call is TRBV3-1 (or the pseudogene TRBV3-2), the J call TRBJ1-1, with D hard to call. The CDR3 here is CASSQDRYSTEAFF. The CDR3 nucleotides read TGTGCCAGCAGCCAAGATCGGTACAGCACTGAAGCTTTCTTT.